The 18 T cell receptor beta chains below were found in one sample sequenced in a study of T cell responses to AZD1222 COVID-19 vaccine. Libraries were prepared by immunoSEQ multiplex PCR; TCRdb keeps only in-frame clonotypes and omits some of them. The data show tens of thousands of clones, with about nine tenths seen just once and 22% held by the top ten. The source material was peripheral blood, sampled on day 0 of AZD1222 vaccination. The receptor set was obtained from an adult in good health.

This clone was seen once. This chain connects TRBV10-3 to TRBJ1-6; D is unresolved. The germline V and J ends were trimmed by 0 bases and 0 bases, with 9 bases remaining between them. CDR1 is ENHRY, CDR2 SYGVKD, per germline. This CDR3 region has 17 residues. For the CDR3, the DNA is TGTGCCATCAGTGAGTCGCATGGGAGCTCCTATAATTCACCCCTCCACTTT. Its translation: CAISESHGSSYNSPLHF.

This clone has a single count. This chain connects TRBV7-2 to TRBJ1-4; D possibly corresponds to TRBD1 (5 bases). The CDR3 covers 15 residues. Germline lookup yields CDR1 SGHTA and CDR2 FQGNSA. V shed 1 base and J shed 7 bases, with 13 bases lying between them. CDR3 in amino acids: CASSLGNGGGEKLFF. The CDR3 DNA follows: TGTGCCAGCAGCTTAGGAAATGGGGGGGGTGAAAAACTGTTTTTT.

The V gene is TRBV5-5, the J gene TRBJ1-2; D unclear. Trimming removed 0 bases from V and 8 bases from J, with 8 bases in between. Germline V gene sequence: CDR1 SGHKS, CDR2 YYEKEE (reference sequence). The CDR3 runs to 12 residues. The CDR3 spells CASSLVSSGYTF. DNA for the CDR3: TGTGCCAGCAGCTTGGTTTCTTCGGGCTACACCTTC.

This chain's CDR3 is CASSPGLGTEAFF. The CDR3 DNA reads as TGTGCCAGCAGTCCTGGGCTAGGTACTGAAGCTTTCTTT. V usage is TRBV6-5 and J usage is TRBJ1-1; D gene ambiguous. V lost 5 bases to trimming and J lost 5 bases, with 12 bases between them. Germline CDR1 reads MNHEY; CDR2 reads SVGAGI. The CDR3 consists of 13 residues.

The rearrangement joins TRBV5-5 to TRBJ1-5; 10 nucleotides align to TRBD1. This CDR3 has 16 residues. Germline V gene data show CDR1 as SGHKS and CDR2 as YYEKEE (reference sequence). J gave up 11 bases and V 4 bases, and 15 bases lay outside the gene matches. The CDR3: CASSLEGTGAVRAQHF. In DNA form, the CDR3 reads TGTGCCAGCAGCCTGGAGGGGACAGGGGCGGTACGGGCCCAGCATTTT.

CDR3 bases: TGCGCCAGCAGCTTGGGTGGGGGCGCGTCGGACATTCAGTACTTC. Encoded protein: CASSLGGGASDIQYF. The chain uses TRBV5-1 and TRBJ2-4; possible D gene TRBD1, 6 bases. CDR1 is SGHRS, CDR2 YFSETQ, per germline. Trimming stripped 0 bases from V and 8 bases from J, with 15 bases between. The CDR3 extends over 15 amino acids.

This chain uses TRBV7-9 with TRBJ1-1; D call uncertain. Trimming removed 3 bases from V and 1 base from J, with 9 bases in between. The CDR3 covers 14 residues. CDR1 and CDR2 (germline): SEHNR, FQNEAQ (reference sequence). The CDR3 spells CASSLTTGNTEAFF. In DNA form, the CDR3 reads TGTGCCAGCAGCTTGACCACCGGGAACACTGAAGCTTTCTTT.

The chain joins TRBV9 to TRBJ2-1; D possibly corresponds to TRBD1 (6 bases). This CDR3 is 14 amino acids long. The V end lost 4 bases, the J end lost 5 bases, and 13 bases lay between the germline ends. Germline CDR1 SGDLS, CDR2 YYNGEE. In DNA form, the CDR3 reads TGTGCCAGCAGCCCCTCGGGGACAAACAATGAGCAGTTCTTC. Translation: CASSPSGTNNEQFF.

For this clone: The sample contains more than one DNA sequence encoding this CDR3. The chain recombines TRBV9 with TRBJ1-2; 9 nucleotides agree with TRBD1. The CDR3 spans 13 residues. Germline CDR1 reads SGDLS; CDR2 reads YYNGEE. V lost 3 bases and J lost 5; bases outside the gene matches: 2. The DNA of the CDR3 is TGTGCCAGCAGCGCCGGGACAGGGTATGGCTACACCTTC. Its protein is CASSAGTGYGYTF.

This clone has a handful of counts. The chain uses TRBV5-1 and TRBJ2-3; D is perhaps TRBD1 (5 bases). Germline V gives CDR1 SGHRS, CDR2 YFSETQ. The CDR3 totals 14 residues. V lost 4 bases and J 4 bases, leaving 13 bases between the germline ends. CDR3 sequence: CASSDDSSADTQYF. The CDR3 DNA sequence: TGCGCCAGCAGCGACGACAGTTCCGCAGATACGCAGTATTTT.

The rearrangement links TRBV6-6 to TRBJ1-1, with 7 bases that match TRBD1. V was pared by 4 bases and J by 3 bases, with 8 bases of the junction left unmatched. Germline CDR1 is MNHNY and CDR2 is SVGAGI (reference sequence). The CDR3 extends over 15 amino acids. Here the CDR3 reads CASSSRQGVDTEAFF. The CDR3 bases are TGTGCCAGCAGTTCTCGACAGGGAGTAGACACTGAAGCTTTCTTT.

CDR3 protein: CASSIRPRDTQYF. The CDR3, as DNA: TGTGCCAGTAGTATCAGACCGCGCGATACGCAGTATTTT. This chain links TRBV19 with TRBJ2-3; D not resolved. Germline CDR1 and CDR2: LNHDA and SQIVND (reference sequence). V lost 3 bases to trimming and J lost 6 bases, with 10 bases between them. This CDR3 region has 13 residues. The full variable domain, with the rest looked up from reference TRBV19 and TRBJ2-3, is DGGITQSPKYLFRKEGQNVTLSCEQNLNHDAMYWYRQDPGQGLRLIYYSQIVNDFQKGDIAEGYSVSREKKESFPLTVTSAQKNPTAFYLCASSIRPRDTQYFGPGTRLTVL.

This clone was observed a few times. The V call is TRBV30, the J call TRBJ1-3; D is undetermined. The CDR3 sequence is 15 residues long. CDR1 GTSNPN and CDR2 SVGIG come from the germline V gene (reference sequence). V was shortened by 1 base and J by 0 bases, with 10 bases between the two germline ends. In DNA form, the CDR3 reads TGTGCCTGGAGTGCTACGGGCCGCTCTGGAAACACCATATATTTT. Translated, it gives CAWSATGRSGNTIYF.

V gene TRBV11-2 combines with J gene TRBJ2-7; the match to TRBD1 covers 11 bases. The V and J ends lost 4 bases and 6 bases, in that order; junction bases with no gene match: 5. The CDR3 is 14 amino acids. Germline-derived CDR1 and CDR2 are SGHAT and FQNNGV. CDR3 region: CASSWGQGVGEQYF. As DNA, the CDR3 is TGTGCCAGCAGCTGGGGACAGGGGGTCGGCGAGCAGTACTTC.

This rearrangement joins TRBV18 to TRBJ2-1; D perhaps matches TRBD1 (6 bases). Trimming left V 3 bases short and J 8 bases short, with 14 bases between. CDR3 length: 14 amino acids. Germline values: CDR1 KGHSH, CDR2 LQKENI. CDR3 protein: CASSPHQGLHEQFF. CDR3 bases: TGTGCCAGCTCACCGCACCAGGGGCTCCATGAGCAGTTCTTC. Drawing the rest from reference TRBV18 and TRBJ2-1, the complete variable domain is NAGVMQNPRHLVRRRGQEARLRCSPMKGHSHVYWYRQLPEEGLKFMVYLQKENIIDESGMPKERFSAEFPKEGPSILRIQQVVRGDSAAYFCASSPHQGLHEQFFGPGTRLTVL.

The genes are TRBV4-3 and TRBJ1-2, with 8 bases matching TRBD1. CDR1 LGHNA and CDR2 YSLEER come from the germline V gene. This CDR3 has 15 amino acids. V was clipped by 0 bases and J by 7 bases; unmatched bases: 7. DNA of the CDR3: TGCGCCAGCAGCCAAGATGTCGGACAGGGACGTGGCTACACCTTC. As protein: CASSQDVGQGRGYTF.

V and J are TRBV5-4 and TRBJ2-3; no clear D gene. Between the trimmed V and J ends, which lost 4 bases and 0 bases, there was a span of 3 bases. This CDR3 spans 12 amino acids. CDR1 and CDR2 from the germline V gene are SGHNT and YYREEE (reference sequence). CDR3 DNA sequence: TGTGCCAGCAGCCTCAGCACAGATACGCAGTATTTT. Amino acid sequence: CASSLSTDTQYF.

This chain uses TRBV19 with TRBJ2-6; D gene ambiguous. The CDR3 consists of 18 residues. Trimming took 3 bases from V and 4 from J, leaving 19 bases between them. CDR1 and CDR2 from the germline V gene are LNHDA and SQIVND (reference sequence). The CDR3 sequence is CASSMRRPISSGANVLTF. The CDR3 DNA is TGTGCCAGTAGTATGCGCAGGCCTATTTCGTCCGGGGCCAACGTCCTGACTTTC.